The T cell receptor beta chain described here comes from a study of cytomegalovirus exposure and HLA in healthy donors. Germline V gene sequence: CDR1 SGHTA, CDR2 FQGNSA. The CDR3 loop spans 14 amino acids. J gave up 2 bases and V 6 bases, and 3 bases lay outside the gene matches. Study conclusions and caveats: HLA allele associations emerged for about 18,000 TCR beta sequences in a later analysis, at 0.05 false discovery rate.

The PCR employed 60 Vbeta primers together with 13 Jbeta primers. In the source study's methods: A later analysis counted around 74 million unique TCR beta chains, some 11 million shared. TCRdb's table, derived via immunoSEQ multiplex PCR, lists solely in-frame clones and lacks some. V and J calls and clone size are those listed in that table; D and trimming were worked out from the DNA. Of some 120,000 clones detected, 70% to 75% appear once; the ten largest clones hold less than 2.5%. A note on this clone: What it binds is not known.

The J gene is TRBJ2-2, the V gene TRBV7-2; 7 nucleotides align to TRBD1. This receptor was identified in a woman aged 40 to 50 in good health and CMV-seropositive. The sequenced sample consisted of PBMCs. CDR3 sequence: CASRRDSNTGELFF. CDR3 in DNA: TGTGCCAGCAGACGGGACAGCAACACCGGGGAGCTGTTTTTT. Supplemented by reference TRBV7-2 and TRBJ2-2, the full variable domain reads GAGVSQSPSNKVTEKGKDVELRCDPISGHTALYWYRQSLGQGLEFLIYFQGNSAPDKSGLPSDRFSAERTGGSVSTLTIQRTQQEDSAVYLCASRRDSNTGELFFGEGSRLTVL.